Reported below is one TCR beta chain. Its target is unknown. The donors, all healthy, were Caucasians living in Russia, aged roughly 6 to 100. The authors ran a second PCR of about 6 to 11 cycles using a sample-barcoded 5' primer and a J-beta primer mix. TCRdb processed the 5' RACE reads anew with MiXCR; each CDR3 protein has one entry. The table has approximately 780,000 distinct CDR3 sequences, about 26% seen once; the top ten hold about 2.9%. These data belong to a study of blood T cells in healthy people across ages. Whole-study findings and limits: Long-lived donors had more naive CD4+ cells and higher diversity than aged donors.

A further study also used this sample, focusing on T cells of mothers and their children. As that study records: Using the M1S primer, the second PCR added sample barcodes along with 2-4 random nucleotides.

This clonotype was sampled from a boy younger than 18 in good health. The material sequenced was blood.

DNA of the CDR3: TGTGCCAGCCTGCTAGGGATCTCCTACGAGCAGTACTTC. This codes for CASLLGISYEQYF. V is TRBV6-1 and J is TRBJ2-7, with unresolved D. Trimming left V 8 bases short and J 0 bases short, with 11 bases between. The germline V gene encodes CDR1 MNHNS and CDR2 SASEGT. The CDR3 is 13 amino acids.